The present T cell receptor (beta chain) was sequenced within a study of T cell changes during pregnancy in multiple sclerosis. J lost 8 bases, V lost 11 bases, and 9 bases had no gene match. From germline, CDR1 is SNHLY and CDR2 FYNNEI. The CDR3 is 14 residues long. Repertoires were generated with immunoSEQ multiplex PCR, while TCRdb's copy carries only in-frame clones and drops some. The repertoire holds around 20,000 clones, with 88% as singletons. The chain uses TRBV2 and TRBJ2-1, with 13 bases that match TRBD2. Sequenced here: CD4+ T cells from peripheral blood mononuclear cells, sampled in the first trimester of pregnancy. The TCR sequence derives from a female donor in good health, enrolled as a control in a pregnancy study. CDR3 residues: CAGPTSGGPYEQFF. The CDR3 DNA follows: TGTGCCGGACCGACTAGCGGGGGGCCATATGAGCAGTTCTTC.